This T cell receptor beta chain was sequenced in a study of shared clonotypes between healthy human individuals. Findings and caveats of the study: Sample collection involved blood only; tissue repertoires are likely different.

Germline CDR1 reads SGHKS; CDR2 reads YYEKEE (reference sequence). The germline V and J ends were trimmed by 1 base and 4 bases, with 8 bases remaining between them. This CDR3 comprises 14 residues. As concerns this clone: Antigen specificity is unknown.

Sequencing used immunoSEQ multiplex PCR; TCRdb keeps in-frame clones, though not all of them. This table has more than 1 million clones, about 80% appearing once. This TCR was recovered from a man aged 18 to 29 in good health. Some clones in this sample may be carry-over from other donors' samples. Specimen: memory CD4+ T cells from PBMCs. Subset given: CD45RA-negative fraction. This sequence joins TRBV5-5 and TRBJ1-4, with D uncertain. The CDR3 nucleotides are TGTGCCAGCAGCTTGCGTTGGCTTAATGAAAAACTGTTTTTT. As protein: CASSLRWLNEKLFF.